These 29 T cell receptor beta chains originate from one sample sequenced in a study of cytomegalovirus exposure and HLA in healthy donors. The PCR contained 60 Vbeta and 13 Jbeta primers. The protocol was immunoSEQ multiplex PCR, while the TCRdb copy is restricted to in-frame clones and leaves out a portion. The sample gives 90,000 to 120,000 clones, around 79% of which show up once; 14% is in the top ten. What was sequenced was PBMCs. The source is a male donor in good health and CMV-seropositive.

This rearrangement joins TRBV6-6 to TRBJ2-1; 7 positions agree with TRBD1. This CDR3 contains 14 residues. Germline lookup yields CDR1 MNHNY and CDR2 SVGAGI (reference sequence). V lost 7 bases, J lost 8 bases, and 11 bases stayed unmatched. CDR3 sequence (DNA): TGTGCCAGCATGGGCTTAGGCGACAGGGATGAGCAGTTCTTC. Residues: CASMGLGDRDEQFF.

The chain recombines TRBV7-2 with TRBJ1-1; no clear D gene. V lost 3 bases to trimming and J lost 6 bases, with 11 bases between them. CDR1 SGHTA and CDR2 FQGNSA come from the germline V gene. The CDR3 has 13 residues. The CDR3 reads CASSFGYGAEAFF. In DNA form, the CDR3 reads TGTGCCAGCAGCTTCGGATACGGGGCTGAAGCTTTCTTT. The entire variable domain, with the rest obtained from reference TRBV7-2 and TRBJ1-1, is as follows: GAGVSQSPSNKVTEKGKDVELRCDPISGHTALYWYRQSLGQGLEFLIYFQGNSAPDKSGLPSDRFSAERTGGSVSTLTIQRTQQEDSAVYLCASSFGYGAEAFFGQGTRLTVV.

V gene TRBV5-1 combines with J gene TRBJ2-7; 8 positions agree with TRBD2. Germline trimming cut 5 bases from V and 2 bases from J; bases unmatched to any gene: 6. The CDR3 spans 14 residues. CDR1 SGHRS and CDR2 YFSETQ come from the germline V gene. CDR3 loop: CASRSASGPYEQYF. The CDR3 DNA reads TGCGCCAGCAGGAGCGCTAGCGGGCCCTACGAGCAGTACTTC.

The chain links TRBV5-1 to TRBJ1-1; 8 bases align to TRBD1. J was trimmed by 5 bases and V by 3 bases; bases with no gene match: 6. This CDR3 comprises 14 residues. Germline-derived CDR1 and CDR2 are SGHRS and YFSETQ. CDR3 in amino acids: CASSSSRGQTEAFF. The CDR3 coding sequence is TGCGCCAGCAGCTCAAGCAGGGGGCAGACTGAAGCTTTCTTT.

The chain joins TRBV6-5 to TRBJ2-7, with D perhaps TRBD1 (6 bases). In germline, CDR1 is MNHEY, CDR2 SVGAGI. V shed 5 bases and J shed 2 bases, with 13 bases lying between them. The CDR3 length is 14 residues. In nucleotides, the CDR3 is TGTGCCAGCAGTACTCTAGGGGGTACCTACGAGCAGTACTTC. Residues: CASSTLGGTYEQYF.

The genes are TRBV27 and TRBJ1-2; D unresolved. Trimming took 5 bases from V and 8 from J, leaving 15 bases between them. The CDR3 has 13 residues. Germline loops: CDR1 MNHEY, CDR2 SMNVEV (reference sequence). The DNA for the CDR3 is TGTGCCAGCAGTGAGGGCCCCTCGGGCGGCTACACCTTC. Translation: CASSEGPSGGYTF.

The chain carries TRBV4-2 and TRBJ2-3; the D gene is possibly TRBD2 (5 bases). Germline CDR1 is LGHNA and CDR2 is YNFKEQ. The CDR3 has 18 residues. V was trimmed by 0 bases and J by 2 bases, leaving 18 bases between them. The DNA for the CDR3 is TGTGCCAGCAGCCAAGATCATATTCGAGCGGCACCCACAGATACGCAGTATTTT. As protein: CASSQDHIRAAPTDTQYF.

J is TRBJ2-7 and V is TRBV6-5; D might be TRBD1 (5 bases). The CDR3 extends over 14 amino acids. Germline V gene data show CDR1 as MNHEY and CDR2 as SVGAGI. Trimming stripped 2 bases from V and 2 bases from J, with 10 bases between. This chain's CDR3 is CASSYGQGPYEQYF. In nucleotides, the CDR3 is TGTGCCAGCAGTTACGGCCAGGGTCCCTACGAGCAGTACTTC.

This chain joins TRBV14 and TRBJ2-1, with D tentatively TRBD2 (6 bases). CDR3 length equals 17 residues. From germline, CDR1 is SGHDN and CDR2 FVKESK. V lost 0 bases and J lost 3, with 15 bases in between. The CDR3 region is CASSQDGRGNIYNEQFF. For the CDR3, the DNA is TGTGCCAGCAGCCAAGATGGCCGGGGGAATATCTACAATGAGCAGTTCTTC. Full variable domain (outside the CDR3, taken from reference TRBV14 and TRBJ2-1): EAGVTQFPSHSVIEKGQTVTLRCDPISGHDNLYWYRRVMGKEIKFLLHFVKESKQDESGMPNNRFLAERTGGTYSTLKVQPAELEDSGVYFCASSQDGRGNIYNEQFFGPGTRLTVL.

As DNA, the CDR3 is TGTGCCAGCTCAGCAACGGGGGAAACAGATACGCAGTATTTT. Protein sequence: CASSATGETDTQYF. The J gene is TRBJ2-3, the V gene TRBV18, with D tentatively TRBD2 (6 bases). V lost 5 bases and J lost 3, with 12 bases in between. Germline CDR1 and CDR2: KGHSH and LQKENI. There are 14 residues in the CDR3.

The chain joins TRBV4-3 to TRBJ2-3; 16 bases are shared with TRBD2. The CDR3 runs 20 residues. V shed 6 bases and J 3 bases; nucleotides not matched to a gene: 15. In germline, CDR1 is LGHNA, CDR2 YSLEER. DNA for the CDR3: TGCGCCAGCAGTGACACCGGGACTAGCGGGGGGGCTTGGGTTACAGATACGCAGTATTTT. Its translation is CASSDTGTSGGAWVTDTQYF.

V gene TRBV7-6 combines with J gene TRBJ1-6; D unresolved. V was shortened by 3 bases and J by 7 bases, with 10 bases between the two germline ends. Germline loops: CDR1 SGHVS, CDR2 FNYEAQ. CDR3 length: 14 amino acids. Here the CDR3 reads CASSFSGNNSPLHF. Here the CDR3 DNA reads TGTGCCAGCAGCTTTTCCGGGAACAATTCACCCCTCCACTTT.

The chain has TRBV7-8 and TRBJ2-5, with TRBD1 as a possible D gene (6 bases). The V gene's germline CDR1 is SGHVS and CDR2 FQNEAQ. Trimming stripped 5 bases from V and 5 bases from J, with 12 bases between. This CDR3 is 13 amino acids long. The DNA of the CDR3 is TGTGCCAGCAGCGCCACAGGGCGGGAGACCCAGTACTTC. It translates to CASSATGRETQYF.

This clone occurred a few times. J is TRBJ2-7 and V is TRBV10-3, with TRBD2 as a possible D gene (6 bases). CDR3 length: 13 amino acids. Germline loops: CDR1 ENHRY, CDR2 SYGVKD. Trimming left V 8 bases short and J 5 bases short, with 16 bases between. CDR3 nucleotide sequence: TGTGCCATCTGCTCTGGGGGGTACGACGAGCAGTACTTC. As protein: CAICSGGYDEQYF.

The rearrangement links TRBV11-3 to TRBJ2-2; D unclear. Germline CDR1 and CDR2: SGHNT and YENEEA. This CDR3 comprises 15 residues. V was clipped by 1 base and J by 6 bases, with 12 bases between them. As DNA, the CDR3 is TGTGCCAGCAGCTTAGGGGCACCCGCCTCCGGGGAGCTGTTTTTT. Translated: CASSLGAPASGELFF. The full variable domain, its missing parts supplied by reference TRBV11-3 and TRBJ2-2, is EAGVVQSPRYKIIEKKQPVAFWCNPISGHNTLYWYLQNLGQGPELLIRYENEEAVDDSQLPKDRFSAERLKGVDSTLKIQPAELGDSAVYLCASSLGAPASGELFFGEGSRLTVL.

A single count supports this clone. The chain carries TRBV18 and TRBJ1-2, with 7 bases fitting TRBD1. The CDR3 length is 13 residues. Germline CDR1 reads KGHSH; CDR2 reads LQKENI. Losses at the gene ends were 5 bases for V and 3 bases for J; bases not matched to a gene: 3. The CDR3 coding sequence is TGTGCCAGCTCAACCGGGACAGACTATGGCTACACCTTC. Translating it yields CASSTGTDYGYTF.

This chain connects TRBV4-3 to TRBJ2-3; tentative D call: TRBD2 (7 bases). In germline, CDR1 is LGHNA, CDR2 YSLEER. Trimming pared 2 bases from V and 2 bases from J, leaving 11 bases between. This CDR3 comprises 15 residues. CDR3 sequence: CASSQRGGITDTQYF. The CDR3 bases are TGCGCCAGCAGCCAAAGGGGGGGTATCACAGATACGCAGTATTTT.

The rearrangement joins TRBV4-2 to TRBJ2-3, with 7 positions matching TRBD2. CDR3 length: 14 amino acids. Germline lookup yields CDR1 LGHNA and CDR2 YNFKEQ. After removal of 0 bases from V and 7 bases from J, the junction contained 4 bases not matched to a gene. Here the CDR3 reads CASSQDGDYYTQYF. In nucleotides, the CDR3 is TGTGCCAGCAGCCAAGACGGGGACTACTATACGCAGTATTTT.

The CDR3 here is CASSSMSWGGEQYF. In DNA, the CDR3 is TGTGCCAGCAGCTCAATGTCCTGGGGAGGCGAGCAGTACTTC. V usage is TRBV7-3 and J usage is TRBJ2-7; TRBD2 is a possible D gene (6 bases). V dropped 4 bases and J dropped 6 bases, with 16 bases sitting between them. Germline V gene sequence: CDR1 SGHTA, CDR2 FQGTGA. The CDR3 length is 14 residues. Based on the CDR3 plus reference TRBV7-3 and TRBJ2-7, the full variable domain is GAGVSQTPSNKVTEKGKYVELRCDPISGHTALYWYRQSLGQGPEFLIYFQGTGAADDSGLPNDRFFAVRPEGSVSTLKIQRTERGDSAVYLCASSSMSWGGEQYFGPGTRLTVT.

The chain links TRBV4-1 to TRBJ1-5; D is ambiguous. V lost 1 base and J 9 bases, leaving 13 bases between the germline ends. The germline gives CDR1 MGHRA, CDR2 YSYEKL. The CDR3 runs 14 residues. The CDR3 loop is CASSQGAASWPQHF. The DNA for the CDR3 is TGCGCCAGCAGCCAAGGCGCCGCTTCCTGGCCCCAGCATTTT.

This chain uses TRBV18 with TRBJ1-1; D may be TRBD1 (5 bases). CDR1 and CDR2 from the germline V gene are KGHSH and LQKENI. Trimming cost V 1 base and J 0 bases, with 9 bases left between them. The CDR3 covers 15 residues. For the CDR3, the DNA is TGTGCCAGCTCACCACGGGGCAGGGTGAACACTGAAGCTTTCTTT. Amino acid sequence: CASSPRGRVNTEAFF.

This clone has a handful of counts. The V gene is TRBV21-1, the J gene TRBJ2-2; the listed D gene, TRBD2, was not tested against the DNA. TRBV21-1 is a known pseudogene. CDR3 size: 17 residues. CDR3 protein: CASTQVEEGSNTGELFF. In DNA form, the CDR3 reads TGTGCCAGCACCCAAGTTGAGGAGGGTTCTAACACCGGGGAGCTGTTTTTT.

The CDR3 DNA is TGCGCCAGCAGTCATCCGACAGGGATTTCAACCAAAAACATTCAGTACTTC. Protein product: CASSHPTGISTKNIQYF. The rearrangement links TRBV23-1 to TRBJ2-4, with 7 bases matching TRBD1. TRBV23-1 belongs to the ORF category, with a function that is uncertain. V dropped 3 bases and J dropped 2; count of bases not matched to a gene: 10. The CDR3 is 17 amino acids.

The CDR3 spells CSTERRQGGEKLFF. The CDR3 DNA sequence: TGCAGCACCGAACGGCGGCAGGGTGGAGAAAAACTGTTTTTT. The chain carries TRBV29-1 and TRBJ1-4; D perhaps matches TRBD1 (5 bases). CDR1 and CDR2 (germline): SQVTM, ANQGSEA. The V gene lost 8 bases and the J gene lost 8 bases, with 21 bases spanning the gap. The CDR3 has 14 residues.

The J gene is TRBJ1-6, the V gene TRBV27, with 7 positions matching TRBD1. J lost 9 bases, V lost 5 bases, and 10 bases had no gene match. The CDR3 is 15 amino acids. Germline V gives CDR1 MNHEY, CDR2 SMNVEV (reference sequence). Here the CDR3 reads CASSPRDRVLSPLHF. The CDR3 DNA follows: TGTGCCAGCAGTCCGCGAGACAGGGTCCTTTCACCCCTCCACTTT.

Turning to this clone: One end of the junction fails to match germline, which may point to a read error. Other DNA variants within this sample encode the same CDR3. The chain carries TRBV19 and TRBJ2-7; 7 bases agree with TRBD1. CDR1 is LNHDA, CDR2 SQIVND, per germline (reference sequence). The CDR3 is 16 residues long. For the CDR3, the DNA is TGTGCTAGTAGTATAGAAGGGACAGCCCCAACCTACGAGCAGTACTTC. Translated: CASSIEGTAPTYEQYF.

This chain connects TRBV6-6 to TRBJ2-7; TRBD1 matches 9 bases. Germline values: CDR1 MNHNY, CDR2 SVGAGI (reference sequence). The CDR3 has 15 amino acids. Germline trimming cut 4 bases from V and 6 bases from J; bases unmatched to any gene: 10. The CDR3 sequence is CASSSTGTGYPEQYF. CDR3 bases: TGTGCCAGCAGTTCCACCGGGACAGGGTATCCCGAGCAGTACTTC.

The chain employs TRBV10-3 and TRBJ1-4, with unresolved D. The CDR3 contains 15 residues. CDR1 is ENHRY and CDR2 is SYGVKD in the germline V gene. V shed 1 base and J shed 8 bases, with 14 bases lying between them. CDR3 sequence (DNA): TGTGCCATCAGTGAGTGGGAGGGTCGTGGCGAAAAACTGTTTTTT. This encodes CAISEWEGRGEKLFF.

This clone has just a few counts. The chain is built from TRBV6-5 and TRBJ1-6; D not certain. Germline CDR1 MNHEY, CDR2 SVGAGI. The CDR3 covers 14 residues. V was cut by 5 bases and J by 8 bases, with 13 bases left in between. This CDR3 reads CASSPYPDYSPLHF. The DNA for the CDR3 is TGTGCCAGCAGTCCGTACCCAGATTATTCACCCCTCCACTTT.